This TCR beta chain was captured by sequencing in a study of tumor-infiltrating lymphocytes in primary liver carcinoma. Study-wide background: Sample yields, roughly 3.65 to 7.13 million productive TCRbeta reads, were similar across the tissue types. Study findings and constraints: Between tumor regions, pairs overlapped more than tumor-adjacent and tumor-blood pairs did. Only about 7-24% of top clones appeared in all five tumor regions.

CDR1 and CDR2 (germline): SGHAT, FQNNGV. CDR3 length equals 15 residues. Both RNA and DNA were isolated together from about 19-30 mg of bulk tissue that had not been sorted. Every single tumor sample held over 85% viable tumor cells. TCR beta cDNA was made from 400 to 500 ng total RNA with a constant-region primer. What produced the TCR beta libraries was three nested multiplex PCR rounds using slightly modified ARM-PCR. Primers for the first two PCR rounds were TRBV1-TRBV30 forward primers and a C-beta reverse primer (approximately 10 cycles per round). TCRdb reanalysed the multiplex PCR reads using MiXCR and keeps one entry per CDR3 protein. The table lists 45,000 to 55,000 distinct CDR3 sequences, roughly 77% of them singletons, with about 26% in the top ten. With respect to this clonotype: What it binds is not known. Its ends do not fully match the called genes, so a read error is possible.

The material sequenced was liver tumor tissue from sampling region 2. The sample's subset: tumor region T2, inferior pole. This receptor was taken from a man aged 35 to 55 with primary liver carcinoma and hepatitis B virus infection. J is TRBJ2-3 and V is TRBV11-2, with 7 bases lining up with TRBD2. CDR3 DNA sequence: TGTGCTAGTAGCTTACGGGAGGTTGGCACAGATACGCACTATTTT. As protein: CASSLREVGTDTHYF.